The sequence of this T cell receptor (beta chain) was determined in a study of radiotherapy plus CTLA-4 blockade in lung cancer. Study-wide background: Patients showed objective responses in roughly 19% of cases and disease control in just over 30%. Study observations and caveats: The study found tumor-derived TCR clones expanded in blood after radiotherapy plus ipilimumab.

Sequenced by immunoSEQ multiplex PCR; TCRdb stores in-frame clones only, minus some. The sample includes 50,000 to 65,000 clones, just over 75% of them seen just once. Of note for this clone: Its antigen is unidentified.

The germline V and J ends were trimmed by 6 bases and 4 bases, with 12 bases remaining between them. Germline lookup yields CDR1 MNHEY and CDR2 SVGAGI. The CDR3 has 13 residues. Chemo-refractory metastatic non-small-cell lung cancer patients underwent focal radiation alongside CTLA-4 blockade with ipilimumab. The gene calls are TRBV6-5 and TRBJ1-2; no firm D call. The TCR was taken from a human donor with non-small cell lung cancer who had a partial response to radiotherapy plus ipilimumab. This material consisted of peripheral blood, taken from a patient treated with radiotherapy plus ipilimumab. DNA for the CDR3: TGTGCCAGCAGCAGAGGGAGCGGCTATGGCTACACCTTC. Translated: CASSRGSGYGYTF.